The 31 T cell receptor beta chains listed next were all sequenced from one sample in a study of T-cell memory formation after mild COVID-19 (dated by TCRdb to the early 2020s). Libraries were prepared through 5' RACE. Sequenced using an Illumina NovaSeq 6000. TCRdb reprocessing: public reads trimmed at Q25 with fastp, clones called with MiXCR, in-frame beta chains kept. Under each unique CDR3 protein, matching rows form one entry showing the most common genes and DNA. The sample has some 150,000 distinct CDR3 sequences on record, about a fifth of them singletons. Together, the top ten hold over 2% of the sample. Sequencing was performed on PBMCs or a T cell subset sorted from them (not recorded which). All receptors derive from an adult woman who had mild COVID-19 (a few samples of this study predate the infection). The sample titles of this study are shuffled in the database, so cell type and time point are left out; the donor was told from shared clones.

V gene TRBV7-9 combines with J gene TRBJ2-4; the D gene is possibly TRBD2 (5 bases). V lost 3 bases and J lost 14, with 14 bases in between. CDR3 length equals 12 residues. Germline V gene data show CDR1 as SEHNR and CDR2 as FQNEAQ (reference sequence). CDR3: CASSFTPGFKYF. CDR3 nucleotide sequence: TGTGCCAGCAGCTTTACCCCGGGATTTAAGTACTTC.

This clonotype appeared a few times. The chain combines TRBV18 with TRBJ2-7, with 10 positions matching TRBD1. Germline V lookup: CDR1 KGHSH, CDR2 LQKENI. After removal of 4 bases from V and 5 bases from J, the junction contained 2 bases not matched to a gene. This CDR3 is 13 amino acids long. CDR3 DNA sequence: TGTGCCAGCTCACTAGACAGGGGGCACGAGCAGTACTTC. It encodes CASSLDRGHEQYF.

This chain uses TRBV3-1 with TRBJ2-1; D may correspond to TRBD1 or TRBD2 (6 bases each). The germline CDR1 and CDR2 sequences are LGHDT and YNNKEL (reference sequence). Trimming cost V 6 bases and J 6 bases, with 18 bases left between them. CDR3 length equals 15 residues. The CDR3 reads CASRPGLEGGNEQFF. CDR3 DNA sequence: TGTGCCAGCAGACCTGGGTTGGAGGGGGGCAATGAGCAGTTCTTC.

The chain is built from TRBV5-4 and TRBJ2-1; D may correspond to TRBD1 or TRBD2 (6 bases each). The CDR3 is made up of 16 amino acids. V was cut by 4 bases and J by 1 base, with 15 bases left in between. The germline V gene encodes CDR1 SGHNT and CDR2 YYREEE (reference sequence). DNA of the CDR3: TGTGCCAGCAGCCCACAAGGGGGGAGTTCCTACAATGAGCAGTTCTTC. The encoded protein is CASSPQGGSSYNEQFF.

This sequence joins TRBV10-3 and TRBJ2-2, with 7 bases matching TRBD1. The J segment lost 1 base and the V segment lost 6 bases, leaving 14 bases of the junction unmatched. Germline CDR1 is ENHRY and CDR2 is SYGVKD. This CDR3 is 18 amino acids long. The CDR3 bases are TGTGCCATCAGCAGGACAGGAACCCAAATTTTGAACACCGGGGAGCTGTTTTTT. This gives the protein CAISRTGTQILNTGELFF.

The gene calls are TRBV24-1 and TRBJ2-5, with D unresolved. Trimming cost V 9 bases and J 7 bases, with 11 bases left between them. The CDR3 is 11 residues long. Germline V CDR1 and CDR2: KGHDR, SFDVKD. CDR3 sequence (DNA): TGTGCCACCCAGAAAAGTGGGACCCAGTACTTC. It yields the protein CATQKSGTQYF.

This clonotype was seen a handful of times. This chain uses TRBV12-3 or TRBV12-4 with TRBJ1-3, with D possibly TRBD1 on 6 matching bases. The CDR3 consists of 23 residues. V was cut by 6 bases and J by 4 bases, with 40 bases left in between. The chain's CDR3 is CASSSPGAGDEVPAAEAGNTIYF. DNA for the CDR3: TGTGCCAGCAGCTCCCCAGGGGCAGGAGACGAGGTTCCTGCGGCCGAGGCGGGAAACACCATATATTTT.

This chain connects TRBV29-1 to TRBJ2-2, with D maybe TRBD2 (6 bases). CDR3 length: 16 amino acids. V was clipped by 6 bases and J by 6 bases, with 23 bases between them. Germline assignment: CDR1 SQVTM and CDR2 ANQGSEA. CDR3 nucleotides: TGCAGCGTGGCCCACAGAGGAGGGCCCGGGGCCGGGGAGCTGTTTTTT. It encodes CSVAHRGGPGAGELFF.

The sample holds a few counts of this clonotype. The chain recombines TRBV25-1 with TRBJ2-7; D remains ambiguous. Germline CDR1 reads MGHDK; CDR2 reads SYGVNS. This CDR3 spans 11 amino acids. V lost 2 bases to trimming and J lost 3 bases, with 2 bases between them. The chain's CDR3 is CASSESYEQYF. The CDR3 DNA reads TGTGCCAGCAGTGAAAGCTACGAGCAGTACTTC.

This chain links TRBV5-5 with TRBJ1-4; D uncertain. Germline assignment: CDR1 SGHKS and CDR2 YYEKEE (reference sequence). CDR3 length equals 14 residues. The V end lost 0 bases, the J end lost 8 bases, and 11 bases lay between the germline ends. The CDR3 DNA reads TGTGCCAGCAGCTTGGCTTCTATCGGGGAAAAACTGTTTTTT. Translated: CASSLASIGEKLFF.

In nucleotides, the CDR3 is TGTGCCAGCAGCCCCTACCTTGCGAGTCCGAACACTGAAGCTTTCTTT. Its translation is CASSPYLASPNTEAFF. V usage is TRBV7-9 and J usage is TRBJ1-1; D is unclear. The CDR3 is 16 residues long. The germline gives CDR1 SEHNR, CDR2 FQNEAQ (reference sequence). V shed 5 bases and J shed 1 base, with 17 bases lying between them.

The chain is built from TRBV12-3 or TRBV12-4 and TRBJ1-1; 8 nucleotides match TRBD1. The CDR3 totals 15 residues. With V trimmed by 6 bases and J by 0 bases, 6 bases remained unmatched. CDR3 amino acids: CASRIGQGLNTEAFF. The CDR3 DNA reads TGTGCCAGCAGAATAGGACAGGGACTGAACACTGAAGCTTTCTTT.

This clonotype was counted only a few times. This chain joins TRBV20-1 and TRBJ2-2, with 10 bases that match TRBD1. CDR3 length: 14 amino acids. Unmatched junction bases numbered 6, after V lost 6 bases and J lost 5 bases. CDR1 and CDR2 from the germline V gene are DFQATT and SNEGSKA (reference sequence). The DNA of the CDR3 is TGCAGTGCGCACCGGGACAGGGGAACCGGGGAGCTGTTTTTT. Its protein product is CSAHRDRGTGELFF.

This chain joins TRBV15 and TRBJ1-5, with 10 positions matching TRBD1. Germline trimming cut 0 bases from V and 9 bases from J; bases unmatched to any gene: 2. Per the germline V gene, CDR1 is LNHNV and CDR2 is YYDKDF (reference sequence). CDR3 length: 14 amino acids. CDR3 sequence: CATSRDWTGGPQHF. CDR3 bases: TGTGCCACCAGCAGAGATTGGACAGGGGGGCCCCAGCATTTT.

V and J are TRBV3-1 and TRBJ2-7, with 10 bases lining up with TRBD1. The CDR3 spans 13 residues. Looked up from germline, CDR1 is LGHDT and CDR2 is YNNKEL (reference sequence). V gave up 4 bases and J gave up 6 bases; unmatched junction bases: 3. This CDR3 is CASSRRTGGEQYF. The CDR3 DNA follows: TGTGCCAGCAGCCGAAGGACAGGGGGCGAGCAGTACTTC.

There are a few counts of this clonotype. The CDR3 spells CASSLAGGKNTEAFF. The CDR3 DNA reads TGCGCCAGCAGCTTGGCAGGGGGCAAGAACACTGAAGCTTTCTTT. The chain employs TRBV5-1 and TRBJ1-1; 8 bases match TRBD1. The CDR3 has 15 residues. Germline loops: CDR1 SGHRS, CDR2 YFSETQ. With V trimmed by 0 bases and J by 1 base, 2 bases remained unmatched.

The chain has TRBV27 and TRBJ1-2; D is possibly TRBD1 (5 bases). This CDR3 is built from 15 residues. V was shortened by 6 bases and J by 3 bases, with 17 bases between the two germline ends. From germline, CDR1 is MNHEY and CDR2 SMNVEV (reference sequence). The CDR3 here is CASSQRGVTDYGYTF. CDR3 nucleotide sequence: TGTGCCAGCAGCCAACGAGGGGTGACTGACTATGGCTACACCTTC.

This clonotype was counted between two and nine times. The chain employs TRBV27 and TRBJ1-5; D gene ambiguous. Germline CDR1 is MNHEY and CDR2 is SMNVEV (reference sequence). The CDR3 sequence is 17 residues long. Trimming took off 5 bases at V and 0 bases at J, with 17 bases between the two ends. CDR3 residues: CASSGQRSFDSNQPQHF. Written as DNA, the CDR3 is TGTGCCAGCAGTGGGCAGCGCTCGTTCGATAGCAATCAGCCCCAGCATTTT.

The chain links TRBV27 to TRBJ2-7, with 7 nucleotides matching TRBD1. Per the germline V gene, CDR1 is MNHEY and CDR2 is SMNVEV (reference sequence). The CDR3 loop spans 11 amino acids. V lost 8 bases and J lost 10; bases outside the gene matches: 8. The CDR3, as DNA: TGTGCCAGCGGAAGAGACAGGGAACAGTACTTC. Protein sequence: CASGRDREQYF.

The chain carries TRBV5-1 and TRBJ2-3, with D possibly TRBD1 on 5 matching bases. This CDR3 comprises 13 residues. Germline V gene lookup returns CDR1 SGHRS and CDR2 YFSETQ. The V and J ends lost 5 bases and 6 bases respectively, with 13 bases between them. The CDR3 nucleotides read TGCGCCAGCAGAAATGGGGCCAGGGATACGCAGTATTTT. This codes for CASRNGARDTQYF.

This rearrangement joins TRBV7-2 to TRBJ2-3; weak D call: TRBD2 (7 bases). The ends were cut back, 4 bases at V and 1 base at J, with 15 bases in the middle. This CDR3 contains 16 residues. Germline V gene sequence: CDR1 SGHTA, CDR2 FQGNSA. The CDR3 loop is CASSSIAGARTDTQYF. The DNA for the CDR3 is TGTGCCAGCAGCTCTATCGCGGGGGCCCGCACAGATACGCAGTATTTT.

J is TRBJ1-6 and V is TRBV6-5; 8 positions match TRBD1. The CDR3 spans 15 residues. V dropped 0 bases and J dropped 10; count of bases not matched to a gene: 5. Per germline, CDR1 MNHEY and CDR2 SVGAGI. CDR3 in amino acids: CASSYSDRDWSPLHF. The CDR3 nucleotides are TGTGCCAGCAGTTACTCGGACAGGGATTGGTCACCCCTCCACTTT.

There are a few counts of this clonotype. V gene TRBV7-6 combines with J gene TRBJ2-2; D assignment may be TRBD1 or TRBD2 (6 bases each). The CDR3 is 16 residues long. V lost 2 bases and J 0 bases, leaving 10 bases between the germline ends. CDR1 and CDR2 (germline): SGHVS, FNYEAQ. The CDR3 reads CASSLRGASNTGELFF. DNA for the CDR3: TGTGCCAGCAGCTTAAGGGGGGCTTCGAACACCGGGGAGCTGTTTTTT.

The rearrangement uses TRBV20-1 and TRBJ1-2, with D possibly TRBD1 on 5 matching bases. Germline V gene sequence: CDR1 DFQATT, CDR2 SNEGSKA (reference sequence). The CDR3 is 11 amino acids. CDR3 residues: CRWGGGYGYTF. DNA of the CDR3: TGCAGATGGGGCGGAGGATATGGCTACACCTTC.

This chain connects TRBV5-1 to TRBJ1-1; TRBD1 matches at 10 bases. Germline CDR1 SGHRS, CDR2 YFSETQ. The CDR3 is 16 amino acids. J was trimmed by 5 bases and V by 0 bases; bases with no gene match: 7. CDR3 coding DNA: TGCGCCAGCAGCTTGGAGACAGGGGGCTATGGGACTGAAGCTTTCTTT. Translating gives CASSLETGGYGTEAFF.

The chain is built from TRBV12-3 or TRBV12-4 and TRBJ2-7; D tentatively fits TRBD1 or TRBD2 (5 bases each). Trimming pared 5 bases from V and 2 bases from J, leaving 13 bases between. The CDR3 runs 14 residues. CDR3: CASSTGTHPYEQYF. DNA of the CDR3: TGTGCCAGCAGTACCGGGACCCATCCCTACGAGCAGTACTTC.

The table lists this clonotype with many counts. This chain connects TRBV5-1 to TRBJ1-1, with D perhaps matching TRBD1 (5 bases). The CDR3 loop spans 15 amino acids. The germline V gene encodes CDR1 SGHRS and CDR2 YFSETQ. Trimming removed 4 bases at V and 4 bases at J, with 17 bases between. In DNA form, the CDR3 reads TGCGCCAGCAGCCCCCCCCTGGGGCAGGGCACTGAAGCTTTCTTT. Protein product: CASSPPLGQGTEAFF.

The rearrangement uses TRBV6-5 and TRBJ1-1, with D uncertain. Trimming pared 2 bases from V and 0 bases from J, leaving 10 bases between. The germline V gene encodes CDR1 MNHEY and CDR2 SVGAGI. This CDR3 has 15 residues. CDR3 protein: CASSYLPGMNTEAFF. The CDR3 DNA reads TGTGCCAGCAGTTACCTCCCGGGGATGAACACTGAAGCTTTCTTT.

This clonotype was seen only a few times. The chain has TRBV5-1 and TRBJ2-2; D might be TRBD1 or TRBD2, each matching 5 bases. The germline CDR1 and CDR2 sequences are SGHRS and YFSETQ. V shed 4 bases and J shed 3 bases, with 13 bases lying between them. This CDR3 region has 15 residues. The CDR3 sequence is CASSHRGAYTGELFF. For the CDR3, the DNA is TGCGCCAGCAGCCACAGAGGGGCGTACACCGGGGAGCTGTTTTTT. Combining the CDR3 with reference TRBV5-1 and TRBJ2-2 gives the whole variable domain KAGVTQTPRYLIKTRGQQVTLSCSPISGHRSVSWYQQTPGQGLQFLFEYFSETQRNKGNFPGRFSGRQFSNSRSEMNVSTLELGDSALYLCASSHRGAYTGELFFGEGSRLTVL.

The table lists this clonotype with a few counts. V usage is TRBV7-9 and J usage is TRBJ2-3, with a weak D call TRBD1 (6 bases). V gave up 5 bases and J gave up 5 bases, with 20 bases separating them. The CDR3 contains 16 residues. Germline V gives CDR1 SEHNR, CDR2 FQNEAQ (reference sequence). CDR3 nucleotide sequence: TGTGCCAGCAGCACGAGGACAGAACTTACGGGAGATACGCAGTATTTT. As protein: CASSTRTELTGDTQYF. Variable domain in full (rest from reference TRBV7-9 and TRBJ2-3): DTGVSQNPRHKITKRGQNVTFRCDPISEHNRLYWYRQTLGQGPEFLTYFQNEAQLEKSRLLSDRFSAERPKGSFSTLEIQRTEQGDSAMYLCASSTRTELTGDTQYFGPGTRLTVL.

This clonotype was detected a few times. V usage is TRBV19 and J usage is TRBJ1-4, with 7 bases lining up with TRBD1. This CDR3 is built from 17 residues. CDR1 and CDR2 (germline): LNHDA, SQIVND (reference sequence). V shed 7 bases, J shed 6 bases, and the junction held 17 bases outside the gene matches. Here the CDR3 DNA reads TGTGCCAGTACCCTAAGCCCAACAGGGGCCGGGTATGAAAAACTGTTTTTT. Translation gives CASTLSPTGAGYEKLFF.